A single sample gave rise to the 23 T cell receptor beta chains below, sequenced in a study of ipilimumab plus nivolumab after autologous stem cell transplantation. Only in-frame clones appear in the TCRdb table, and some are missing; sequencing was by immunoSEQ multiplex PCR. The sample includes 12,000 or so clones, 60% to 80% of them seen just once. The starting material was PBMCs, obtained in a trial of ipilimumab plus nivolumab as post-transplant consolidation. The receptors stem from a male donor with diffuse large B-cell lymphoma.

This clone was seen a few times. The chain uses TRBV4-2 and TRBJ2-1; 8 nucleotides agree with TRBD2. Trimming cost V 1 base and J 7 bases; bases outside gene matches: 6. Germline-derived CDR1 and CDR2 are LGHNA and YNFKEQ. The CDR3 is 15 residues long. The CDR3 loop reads CASSQVFGGGNEQFF. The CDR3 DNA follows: TGTGCCAGCAGCCAAGTTTTTGGCGGGGGGAATGAGCAGTTCTTC.

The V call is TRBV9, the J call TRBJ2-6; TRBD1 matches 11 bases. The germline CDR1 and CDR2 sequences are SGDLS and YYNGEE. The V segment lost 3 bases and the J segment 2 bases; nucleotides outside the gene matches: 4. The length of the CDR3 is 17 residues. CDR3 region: CASSGGQGGTGANVLTF. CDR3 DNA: TGTGCCAGCAGCGGGGGACAGGGGGGAACTGGGGCCAACGTCCTGACTTTC.

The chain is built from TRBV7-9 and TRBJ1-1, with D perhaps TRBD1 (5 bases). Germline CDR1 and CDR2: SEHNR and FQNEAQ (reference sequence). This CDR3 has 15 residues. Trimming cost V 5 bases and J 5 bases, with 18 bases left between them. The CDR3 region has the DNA TGTGCCAGCAGCCCCGGGGGTCTCGGAGGTACTGAAGCTTTCTTT. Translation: CASSPGGLGGTEAFF.

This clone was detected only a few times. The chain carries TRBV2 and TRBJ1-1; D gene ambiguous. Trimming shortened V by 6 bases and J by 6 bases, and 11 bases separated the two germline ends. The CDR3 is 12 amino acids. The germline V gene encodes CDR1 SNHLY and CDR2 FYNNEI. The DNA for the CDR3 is TGTGCCAGCAGCTTCGGGGAGGCTGAAGCTTTCTTT. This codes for CASSFGEAEAFF.

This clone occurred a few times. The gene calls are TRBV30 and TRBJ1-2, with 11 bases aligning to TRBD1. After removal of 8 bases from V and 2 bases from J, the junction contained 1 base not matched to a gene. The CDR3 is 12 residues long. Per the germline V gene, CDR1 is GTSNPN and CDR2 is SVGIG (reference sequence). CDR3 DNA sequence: TGTGCCGGGGACAGGGGGAACTATGGCTACACCTTC. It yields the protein CAGDRGNYGYTF.

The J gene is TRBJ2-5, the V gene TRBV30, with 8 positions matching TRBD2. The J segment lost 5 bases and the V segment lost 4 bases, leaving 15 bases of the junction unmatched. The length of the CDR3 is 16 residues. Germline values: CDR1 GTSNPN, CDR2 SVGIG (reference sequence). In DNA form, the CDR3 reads TGTGCCTGGAATGTTGGGGTGGAACGGGGGGGTGAGACCCAGTACTTC. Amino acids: CAWNVGVERGGETQYF.

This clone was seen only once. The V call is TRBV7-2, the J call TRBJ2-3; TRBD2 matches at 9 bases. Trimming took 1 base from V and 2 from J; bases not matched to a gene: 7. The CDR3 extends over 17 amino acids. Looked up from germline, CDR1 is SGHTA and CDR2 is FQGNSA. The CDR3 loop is CASSLVLLAGNTDTQYF. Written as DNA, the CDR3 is TGTGCCAGCAGCTTAGTTTTGCTAGCGGGGAACACAGATACGCAGTATTTT.

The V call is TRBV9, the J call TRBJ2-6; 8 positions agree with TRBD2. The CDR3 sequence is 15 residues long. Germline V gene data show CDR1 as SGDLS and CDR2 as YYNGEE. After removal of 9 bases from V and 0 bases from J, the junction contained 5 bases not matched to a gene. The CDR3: CATGAGVSGANVLTF. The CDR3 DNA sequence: TGTGCCACCGGAGCGGGAGTCTCTGGGGCCAACGTCCTGACTTTC.

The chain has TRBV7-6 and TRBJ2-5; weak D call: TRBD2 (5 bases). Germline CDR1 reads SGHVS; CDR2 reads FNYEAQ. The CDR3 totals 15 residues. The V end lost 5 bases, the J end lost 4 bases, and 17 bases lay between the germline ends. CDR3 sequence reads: CASSPLTRVAETQYF. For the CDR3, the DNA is TGTGCCAGCAGCCCCTTAACGCGGGTAGCAGAGACCCAGTACTTC.

The CDR3 DNA follows: TGCGCCATATCACCCGGCCGAGGGAGTTTTGGAGACTATGGCTACACCTTC. Its protein is CAISPGRGSFGDYGYTF. The rearrangement uses TRBV10-1 and TRBJ1-2; D ambiguous. Germline assignment: CDR1 WNHNN and CDR2 SYGVQD (reference sequence). CDR3 length: 17 amino acids. Trimming shortened V by 10 bases and J by 3 bases, and 27 bases separated the two germline ends.

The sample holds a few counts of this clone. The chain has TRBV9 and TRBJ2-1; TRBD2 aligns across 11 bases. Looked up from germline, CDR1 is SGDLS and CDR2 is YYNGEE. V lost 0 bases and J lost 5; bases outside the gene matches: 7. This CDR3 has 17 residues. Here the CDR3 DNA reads TGTGCCAGCAGCGTAGGGACTAGCGGGCCACTTAACAATGAGCAGTTCTTC. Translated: CASSVGTSGPLNNEQFF. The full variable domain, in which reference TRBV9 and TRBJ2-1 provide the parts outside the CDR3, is DSGVTQTPKHLITATGQRVTLRCSPRSGDLSVYWYQQSLDQGLQFLIQYYNGEERAKGNILERFSAQQFPDLHSELNLSSLELGDSALYFCASSVGTSGPLNNEQFFGPGTRLTVL.

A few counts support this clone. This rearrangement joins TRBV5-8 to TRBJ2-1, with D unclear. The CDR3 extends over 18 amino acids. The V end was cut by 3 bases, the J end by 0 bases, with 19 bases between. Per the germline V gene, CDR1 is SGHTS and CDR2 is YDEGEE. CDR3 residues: CASSSPSLTGLSYNEQFF. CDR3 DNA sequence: TGTGCCAGCAGCTCCCCCAGCTTGACGGGTCTCTCCTACAATGAGCAGTTCTTC.

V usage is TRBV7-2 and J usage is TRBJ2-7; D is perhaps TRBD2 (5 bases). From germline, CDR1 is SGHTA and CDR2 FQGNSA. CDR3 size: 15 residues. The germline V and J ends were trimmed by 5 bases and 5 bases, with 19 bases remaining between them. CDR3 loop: CASSVSLSLRDEQYF. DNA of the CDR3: TGTGCCAGCAGCGTTAGCCTATCATTGAGGGACGAGCAGTACTTC.

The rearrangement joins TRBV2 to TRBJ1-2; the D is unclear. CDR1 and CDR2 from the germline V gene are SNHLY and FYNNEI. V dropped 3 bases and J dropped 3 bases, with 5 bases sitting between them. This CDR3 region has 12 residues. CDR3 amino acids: CASSERDYGYTF. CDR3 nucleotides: TGTGCCAGCAGTGAGCGGGACTATGGCTACACCTTC. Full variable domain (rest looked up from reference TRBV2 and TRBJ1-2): EPEVTQTPSHQVTQMGQEVILRCVPISNHLYFYWYRQILGQKVEFLVSFYNNEISEKSEIFDDQFSVERPDGSNFTLKIRSTKLEDSAMYFCASSERDYGYTFGSGTRLTVV.

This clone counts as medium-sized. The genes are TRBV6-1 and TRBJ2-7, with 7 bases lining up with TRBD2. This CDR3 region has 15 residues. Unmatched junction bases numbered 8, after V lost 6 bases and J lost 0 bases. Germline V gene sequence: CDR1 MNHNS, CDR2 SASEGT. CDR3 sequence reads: CASSQEGGGSYEQYF. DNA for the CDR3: TGTGCCAGCAGCCAGGAGGGCGGGGGCTCCTACGAGCAGTACTTC.

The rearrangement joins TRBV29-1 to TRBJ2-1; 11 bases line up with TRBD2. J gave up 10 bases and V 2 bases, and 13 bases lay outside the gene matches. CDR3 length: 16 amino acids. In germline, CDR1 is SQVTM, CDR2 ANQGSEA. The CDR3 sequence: CSVEPTSGIRPGEQFF. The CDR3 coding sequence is TGCAGCGTTGAACCGACTAGCGGGATCCGCCCGGGGGAGCAGTTCTTC.

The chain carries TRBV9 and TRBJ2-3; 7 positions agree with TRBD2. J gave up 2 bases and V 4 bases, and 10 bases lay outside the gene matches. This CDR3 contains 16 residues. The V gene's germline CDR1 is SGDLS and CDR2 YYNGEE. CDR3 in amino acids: CASSPSGAGHTDTQYF. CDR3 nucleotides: TGTGCCAGCAGCCCGTCGGGAGCGGGGCACACAGATACGCAGTATTTT.

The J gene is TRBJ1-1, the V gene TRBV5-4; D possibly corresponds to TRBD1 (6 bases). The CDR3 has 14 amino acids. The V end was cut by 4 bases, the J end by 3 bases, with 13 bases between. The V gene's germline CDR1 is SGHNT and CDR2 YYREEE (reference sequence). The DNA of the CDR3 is TGTGCCAGCAGCACGGGGGCGGGGTACACTGAAGCTTTCTTT. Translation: CASSTGAGYTEAFF.

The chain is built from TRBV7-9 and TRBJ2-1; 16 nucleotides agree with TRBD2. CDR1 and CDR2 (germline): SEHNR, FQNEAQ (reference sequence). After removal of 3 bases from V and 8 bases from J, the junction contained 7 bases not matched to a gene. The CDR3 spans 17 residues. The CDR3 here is CASSFIGGLAGGHEQFF. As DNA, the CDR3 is TGTGCCAGCAGCTTTATAGGGGGACTAGCGGGAGGGCATGAGCAGTTCTTC.

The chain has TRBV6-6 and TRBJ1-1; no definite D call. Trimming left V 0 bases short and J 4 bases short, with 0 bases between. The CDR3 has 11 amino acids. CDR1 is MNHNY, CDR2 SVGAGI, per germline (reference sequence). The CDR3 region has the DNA TGTGCCAGCAGTTACTCCACTGAAGCTTTCTTT. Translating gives CASSYSTEAFF.

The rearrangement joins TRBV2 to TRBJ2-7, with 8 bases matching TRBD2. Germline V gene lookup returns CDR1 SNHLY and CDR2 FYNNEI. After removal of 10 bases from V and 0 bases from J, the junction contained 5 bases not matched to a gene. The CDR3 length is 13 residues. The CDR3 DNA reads TGTGCCACCAAGCGGGAGAGCTCCTACGAGCAGTACTTC. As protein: CATKRESSYEQYF. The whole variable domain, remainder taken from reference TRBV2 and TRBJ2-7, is EPEVTQTPSHQVTQMGQEVILRCVPISNHLYFYWYRQILGQKVEFLVSFYNNEISEKSEIFDDQFSVERPDGSNFTLKIRSTKLEDSAMYFCATKRESSYEQYFGPGTRLTVT.

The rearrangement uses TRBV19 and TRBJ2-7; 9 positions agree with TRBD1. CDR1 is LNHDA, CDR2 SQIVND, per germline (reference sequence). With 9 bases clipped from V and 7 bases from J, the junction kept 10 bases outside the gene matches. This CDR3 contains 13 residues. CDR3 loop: CASSPGQGWEQYF. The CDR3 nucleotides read TGTGCCAGCTCTCCCGGACAGGGGTGGGAGCAGTACTTC.

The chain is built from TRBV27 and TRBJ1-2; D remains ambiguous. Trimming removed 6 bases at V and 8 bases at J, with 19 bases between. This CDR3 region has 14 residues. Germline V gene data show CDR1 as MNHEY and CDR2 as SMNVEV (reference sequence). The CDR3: CASRPPGDWWGYTF. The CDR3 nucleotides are TGTGCCAGCAGGCCGCCCGGAGACTGGTGGGGCTACACCTTC.